One T cell receptor (beta chain) is described in this entry. Its target is not known. This sample was included in a study of T cell responses to AZD1222 COVID-19 vaccine. General observations from the study: Donors were largely white British and mainly female; clonal diversity was possibly underestimated.

Data came from immunoSEQ multiplex PCR; TCRdb stores just in-frame clones and leaves some out. Of over 100,000 clones listed, approximately 86% were seen once; the top ten hold approximately 3%. This specimen was peripheral blood, taken 28 days after the second dose of the MenACWY control vaccine. This receptor was taken from an adult who received the MenACWY meningococcal vaccine as a control.

Here the CDR3 DNA reads TGTGCCAGCAGTGTAGCGGGGGGGCCCTACGAGCAGTACTTC. Translating gives CASSVAGGPYEQYF. This chain uses TRBV6-1 with TRBJ2-7, with 11 bases identical to TRBD2. The CDR3 has 14 amino acids. Trimming at V came to 4 bases and at J to 2 bases, leaving 1 base not matched to a gene. Looked up from germline, CDR1 is MNHNS and CDR2 is SASEGT.